A single sample is the source of the 24 T cell receptor beta chains below, sequenced in a study of blood T cell repertoires in COVID-19. TCRdb's table, derived via immunoSEQ multiplex PCR, lists solely in-frame clones and lacks some. The sample contains fewer than 200,000 clones, approximately 84% of which appear only once. Input material: peripheral blood. The receptors originated from a woman older than 75 with COVID-19, enrolled during active disease.

The chain employs TRBV27 and TRBJ2-5; 8 nucleotides agree with TRBD2. This CDR3 has 13 residues. V lost 4 bases and J lost 6; bases outside the gene matches: 4. Germline CDR1 is MNHEY and CDR2 is SMNVEV (reference sequence). The CDR3 DNA reads TGTGCCAGCAGTTCGAGCGGGAGAAAGACCCAGTACTTC. Amino acid sequence: CASSSSGRKTQYF.

V gene TRBV10-3 combines with J gene TRBJ2-3; D is unclear. With 8 bases removed from V and 1 base from J, the gap between germline ends came to 7 bases. CDR1 is ENHRY and CDR2 is SYGVKD in the germline V gene. CDR3 size: 12 residues. As DNA, the CDR3 is TGTGCCATCGCTAACCGCACAGATACGCAGTATTTT. Its translation: CAIANRTDTQYF.

This sequence joins TRBV28 and TRBJ2-1, with D perhaps TRBD1 (6 bases). Per germline, CDR1 MDHEN and CDR2 SYDVKM. V shed 4 bases and J shed 2 bases, with 12 bases lying between them. This CDR3 is 15 amino acids long. Written as DNA, the CDR3 is TGTGCCAGCAGTTATAAGCCAGGGGCCTACAATGAGCAGTTCTTC. It translates to CASSYKPGAYNEQFF.

The chain links TRBV6-2 or TRBV6-3 to TRBJ2-5; 11 bases are shared with TRBD2. Germline V gene data show CDR1 as MNHEY and CDR2 as SVGEGT. The J segment lost 5 bases and the V segment lost 6 bases, leaving 8 bases of the junction unmatched. The CDR3 totals 15 residues. The DNA for the CDR3 is TGTGCCAGCAGCCGACTAGCGGGGCTCAGGGAGACCCAGTACTTC. This translates into CASSRLAGLRETQYF.

V usage is TRBV7-6 and J usage is TRBJ2-7, with 9 bases lining up with TRBD2. CDR1 and CDR2 from the germline V gene are SGHVS and FNYEAQ. The CDR3 is made up of 15 amino acids. The J segment lost 0 bases and the V segment lost 5 bases, leaving 5 bases of the junction unmatched. Here the CDR3 reads CASSSLAGVSYEQYF. In DNA, the CDR3 is TGTGCCAGCAGCAGCTTAGCGGGGGTCTCCTACGAGCAGTACTTC.

This sequence joins TRBV4-2 and TRBJ2-5, with a possible D match to TRBD2 (5 bases). CDR1 is LGHNA and CDR2 is YNFKEQ in the germline V gene. Trimming cost V 5 bases and J 4 bases, with 17 bases left between them. This CDR3 comprises 15 residues. CDR3 nucleotides: TGTGCCAGCAGCAAACCGTCACTAGTATCAGAGACCCAGTACTTC. Translation gives CASSKPSLVSETQYF.

By frequency in the sample, this clone is medium-sized. The CDR3 sequence: CASSQTGGRTEAFF. The CDR3 DNA reads TGTGCCAGCAGCCAGACAGGGGGCAGGACTGAAGCTTTCTTT. The rearrangement uses TRBV4-2 and TRBJ1-1; 10 bases agree with TRBD1. Germline assignment: CDR1 LGHNA and CDR2 YNFKEQ. The junction had 3 bases not matched to a gene; V was cut back by 3 bases and J by 5 bases. The CDR3 runs to 14 residues.

This clone came up a few times. The chain joins TRBV15 to TRBJ2-1, with 16 bases fitting TRBD2. Germline values: CDR1 LNHNV, CDR2 YYDKDF (reference sequence). The trim removed 6 bases at V and 6 bases at J, leaving 5 bases unmatched. This CDR3 comprises 16 residues. The CDR3 region is CATRLGTSGRANEQFF. Written as DNA, the CDR3 is TGTGCCACCAGGCTGGGGACTAGCGGGAGGGCCAATGAGCAGTTCTTC.

V is TRBV28 and J is TRBJ2-7, with TRBD1 matching over 9 bases. V trimming: 6 bases; J trimming: 6 bases; junction bases outside the gene matches: 9. This CDR3 spans 14 amino acids. The V gene's germline CDR1 is MDHEN and CDR2 SYDVKM. The CDR3 loop is CASSPGTGKGEQYF. The CDR3 region has the DNA TGTGCCAGCAGCCCCGGGACAGGGAAGGGCGAGCAGTACTTC. Based on the CDR3 plus reference TRBV28 and TRBJ2-7, the full variable domain is DVKVTQSSRYLVKRTGEKVFLECVQDMDHENMFWYRQDPGLGLRLIYFSYDVKMKEKGDIPEGYSVSREKKERFSLILESASTNQTSMYLCASSPGTGKGEQYFGPGTRLTVT.

The genes are TRBV20-1 and TRBJ2-7; D unclear. This CDR3 comprises 11 residues. CDR1 and CDR2 from the germline V gene are DFQATT and SNEGSKA (reference sequence). V was trimmed by 2 bases and J by 3 bases, leaving 5 bases between them. The CDR3 region is CSARIYYEQYF. DNA of the CDR3: TGCAGTGCTAGAATTTACTACGAGCAGTACTTC.

The sample holds one count of this clone. The chain is built from TRBV20-1 and TRBJ1-1; D unresolved. Germline lookup yields CDR1 DFQATT and CDR2 SNEGSKA (reference sequence). The CDR3 runs to 13 residues. Trimming stripped 3 bases from V and 2 bases from J, with 10 bases between. The CDR3 DNA reads as TGCAGTGCTAGTTGGCAGGCAAACACTGAAGCTTTCTTT. It yields the protein CSASWQANTEAFF.

In DNA form, the CDR3 reads TGTGCCAGCAGCTTAAATTCTCCAGACTCTGGAAACACCATATATTTT. Translated: CASSLNSPDSGNTIYF. This chain links TRBV7-9 with TRBJ1-3, with no clear D. V lost 2 bases and J 0 bases, leaving 11 bases between the germline ends. The CDR3 loop spans 16 amino acids. From germline, CDR1 is SEHNR and CDR2 FQNEAQ (reference sequence).

This chain uses TRBV27 with TRBJ2-3, with D possibly being TRBD2 (5 bases). This CDR3 spans 16 amino acids. Trimming cost V 2 bases and J 1 base, with 13 bases left between them. Germline loops: CDR1 MNHEY, CDR2 SMNVEV (reference sequence). The CDR3 bases are TGTGCCAGCAGTTTACAGAGCGGACCACGCACAGATACGCAGTATTTT. Protein product: CASSLQSGPRTDTQYF.

This chain links TRBV10-1 with TRBJ2-3; no firm D call. The CDR3 is 14 residues long. Germline values: CDR1 WNHNN, CDR2 SYGVQD (reference sequence). The germline V and J ends were trimmed by 2 bases and 0 bases, with 6 bases remaining between them. The CDR3: CASSEARSTDTQYF. CDR3 DNA: TGCGCCAGCAGTGAGGCGCGGAGCACAGATACGCAGTATTTT.

V is TRBV5-1 and J is TRBJ2-3; no reliable D call. Germline values: CDR1 SGHRS, CDR2 YFSETQ. Trimming cost V 0 bases and J 4 bases, with 9 bases left between them. This CDR3 region has 14 residues. Here the CDR3 DNA reads TGCGCCAGCAGCTTGGGGTTTGGGCCAGATACGCAGTATTTT. Protein: CASSLGFGPDTQYF.

This rearrangement joins TRBV15 to TRBJ1-3, with a weak D call TRBD1 (5 bases). The germline gives CDR1 LNHNV, CDR2 YYDKDF (reference sequence). This CDR3 spans 16 amino acids. Trimming removed 3 bases at V and 4 bases at J, with 16 bases between. CDR3 region: CATSSLQGHSGNTIYF. The CDR3 DNA sequence: TGTGCCACCAGCAGTCTCCAGGGTCATTCGGGAAACACCATATATTTT.

V gene TRBV28 combines with J gene TRBJ1-3, with D maybe TRBD1 (6 bases). Germline CDR1 MDHEN, CDR2 SYDVKM. The CDR3 spans 15 residues. V lost 4 bases, J lost 4 bases, and 14 bases lay in between. The DNA for the CDR3 is TGTGCCAGCAGTTCTACTGGGGGCTACGGAAACACCATATATTTT. Its translation: CASSSTGGYGNTIYF.

This chain joins TRBV18 and TRBJ1-5, with D unclear. The CDR3 spans 12 residues. The germline V and J ends were trimmed by 3 bases and 11 bases, with 11 bases remaining between them. The germline gives CDR1 KGHSH, CDR2 LQKENI. CDR3 sequence (DNA): TGTGCCAGCTCACCGAGTGGCCAGGCCCAGCATTTT. Protein product: CASSPSGQAQHF.

The V and J genes are TRBV18 and TRBJ2-1; 11 bases align to TRBD2. V lost 2 bases to trimming and J lost 7 bases; unmatched junction nucleotides: 1. The CDR3 is made up of 14 amino acids. Per germline, CDR1 KGHSH and CDR2 LQKENI. CDR3 sequence reads: CASSPSSGGNEQFF. The CDR3 nucleotides read TGTGCCAGCTCACCATCTAGCGGGGGGAATGAGCAGTTCTTC.

V usage is TRBV4-3 and J usage is TRBJ2-7, with 9 positions matching TRBD1. Germline CDR1 LGHNA, CDR2 YSLEER. V trimming: 2 bases; J trimming: 12 bases; junction bases outside the gene matches: 5. The CDR3 covers 12 residues. The CDR3 coding sequence is TGCGCCAGCAGCCAAAACAGGGGGCGGGTGTACTTC. This gives the protein CASSQNRGRVYF.

The chain combines TRBV30 with TRBJ1-5; a weak D match, TRBD1 (6 bases). The V and J ends lost 2 bases and 6 bases respectively, with 14 bases between them. This CDR3 comprises 14 residues. CDR1 and CDR2 (germline): GTSNPN, SVGIG (reference sequence). The CDR3 DNA reads as TGTGCCTGGAGTCTGGGGGGGCATGGTCAGCCCCAGCATTTT. It is translated as CAWSLGGHGQPQHF.

This clone was seen once. The rearrangement uses TRBV6-6 and TRBJ1-6; 10 bases agree with TRBD1. The CDR3 is 15 residues long. Trimming removed 5 bases from V and 7 bases from J; junction bases left unmatched: 5. Germline V CDR1 and CDR2: MNHNY, SVGAGI (reference sequence). This CDR3 is CASSPDRGFNSPLHF. In nucleotides, the CDR3 is TGTGCCAGCAGTCCGGACAGGGGGTTCAATTCACCCCTCCACTTT.

V gene TRBV2 combines with J gene TRBJ2-3; 8 bases fit TRBD2. J gave up 4 bases and V 0 bases, and 6 bases lay outside the gene matches. Germline CDR1 and CDR2: SNHLY and FYNNEI. The CDR3 contains 16 residues. For the CDR3, the DNA is TGTGCCAGCAGTGAAGCGCCGGGAGGGCCGGCAGATACGCAGTATTTT. It encodes CASSEAPGGPADTQYF.

The J gene is TRBJ1-5, the V gene TRBV12-3 or TRBV12-4; D gene unclear. There are 13 residues in the CDR3. Trimming removed 7 bases from V and 11 bases from J, with 18 bases in between. The CDR3 coding sequence is TGTGCCAGCAACCAAGACCCCAGGTTGTCCCAGCATTTT. Translating it yields CASNQDPRLSQHF.